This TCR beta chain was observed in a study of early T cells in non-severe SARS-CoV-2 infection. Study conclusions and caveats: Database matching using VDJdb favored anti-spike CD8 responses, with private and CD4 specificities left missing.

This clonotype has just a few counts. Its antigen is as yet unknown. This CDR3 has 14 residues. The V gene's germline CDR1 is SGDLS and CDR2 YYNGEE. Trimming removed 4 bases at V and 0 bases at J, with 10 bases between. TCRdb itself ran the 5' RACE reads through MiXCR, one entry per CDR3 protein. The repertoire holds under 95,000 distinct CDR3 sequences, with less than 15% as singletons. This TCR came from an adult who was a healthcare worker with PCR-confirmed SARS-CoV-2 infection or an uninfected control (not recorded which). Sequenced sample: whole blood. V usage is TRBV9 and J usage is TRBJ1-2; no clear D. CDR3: CASSPRRANYGYTF. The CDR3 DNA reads TGTGCCAGCAGCCCCCGACGGGCTAACTATGGCTACACCTTC.